One sample yielded the 3 T cell receptor beta chains listed below, sequenced in a study of early T cells in non-severe SARS-CoV-2 infection. TCRdb independently ran MiXCR on the 5' RACE reads; one entry per CDR3 protein. The sample has about 67,000 distinct CDR3 sequences; roughly 10% are singletons. Sample: whole blood. The source is an adult who was a healthcare worker with PCR-confirmed SARS-CoV-2 infection or an uninfected control (not recorded which).

This chain connects TRBV10-2 to TRBJ2-2, with 14 bases fitting TRBD2. The CDR3 runs to 18 residues. After removal of 7 bases from V and 0 bases from J, the junction contained 7 bases not matched to a gene. CDR1 and CDR2 (germline): WSHSY, SAAADI. The chain's CDR3 is CASKRTSGGTTNTGELFF. The CDR3 coding sequence is TGCGCCAGCAAAAGGACTAGCGGGGGGACCACGAACACCGGGGAGCTGTTTTTT.

CDR3 loop: CAIRSPGADTQYF. The CDR3 DNA reads TGTGCCATCAGGAGCCCGGGGGCAGATACGCAGTATTTT. This rearrangement joins TRBV10-3 to TRBJ2-3; the D gene is possibly TRBD2 (6 bases). The CDR3 totals 13 residues. Trimming pared 6 bases from V and 4 bases from J, leaving 11 bases between. Germline V gives CDR1 ENHRY, CDR2 SYGVKD.

V and J are TRBV7-9 and TRBJ2-7, with D perhaps matching TRBD1 (6 bases). Germline V gene sequence: CDR1 SEHNR, CDR2 FQNEAQ (reference sequence). The CDR3 consists of 17 residues. Trimming left V 4 bases short and J 2 bases short, with 21 bases between. This CDR3 reads CASSSTTTDRWAYEQYF. CDR3 bases: TGTGCCAGCAGCTCGACTACGACAGACAGGTGGGCCTACGAGCAGTACTTC.